Listed below are T cell receptor beta chains from one sample, sequenced in a study of cytomegalovirus exposure and HLA in healthy donors. Assay: immunoSEQ multiplex PCR; the TCRdb copy retains only in-frame clones and omits some. Found here are about 110,000 clones, approximately 70% of them singletons; the top ten hold approximately 9%. Sequencing was performed on PBMCs. The receptor source for this set is a man between 25 and 39 years old in good health and CMV-seropositive. CDR3s include the opening cysteine and the closing phenylalanine or tryptophan. Fields, in order: clone size, D gene, V gene, J gene, CDR3 DNA, CDR3 protein. A D gene is named only where the DNA matches it firmly. Size is stated for part of the rows, as once, few or many counts, or as a class when the clone is expanded.

NA	NA	TRBV28	TRBJ2-5	TGTGCCAGCATGAGGGCCCCAGACTTCGGGGAAGAGACCCAGTACTTC	CASMRAPDFGEETQYF
NA	TRBD2	TRBV5-1	TRBJ2-4	TGCGCCAGCAGCCGCTCACTCACTAGCGAGAATAACATTCAGTACTTC	CASSRSLTSENNIQYF
NA	TRBD1	TRBV15	TRBJ1-1	TGTGCCACCAGTCTTACAGGGGTAGTGGCTTTCTTT	CATSLTGVVAFF
NA	TRBD2	TRBV7-6	TRBJ2-2	TGTGCCAGCAGCTCGGGACTAGCGGCCGGGGAGCTGTTTTTT	CASSSGLAAGELFF
NA	NA	TRBV5-1	TRBJ1-1	TGCGCCAGCAGCAGTCTATCCGGGGACACTGAAGCTTTCTTT	CASSSLSGDTEAFF
NA	TRBD1	TRBV7-2	TRBJ1-2	TGTGCCAGCAGCTTAGCCATCACAGGGGGCTATGGCTACACCTTC	CASSLAITGGYGYTF
NA	NA	TRBV19	TRBJ1-5	TGTGCCAGTAGTCCACCTCGCTCCAGGTATAGCAATCAGCCCCAGCATTTT	CASSPPRSRYSNQPQHF
NA	TRBD2	TRBV7-3	TRBJ2-2	TGTGCCAGCAGCTTAACCGTTGATGGACTAGCGGGGGGGCGAGGCGGGGAGCTGTTTTTT	CASSLTVDGLAGGRGGELFF
few	TRBD2	TRBV5-1	TRBJ2-5	TGCGCCAGCAGGCCCACTAGCGCCCCACAAGAGACCCAGTACTTC	CASRPTSAPQETQYF
NA	NA	TRBV27	TRBJ2-6	TGTGCCAGCAGGGAGCAGGGCCCACCCGGGGCCAACGTCCTGACTTTC	CASREQGPPGANVLTF
NA	TRBD2	TRBV12-5	TRBJ2-3	TGTGCTAGTGGTTTGGTGACCACTAGCGGGACAGATACGCAGTATTTT	CASGLVTTSGTDTQYF
NA	NA	TRBV6-5	TRBJ1-2	TGTGCCAACCCCTCGGGGTCCGGGGGGGGCTACACCTTC	CANPSGSGGGYTF
NA	TRBD1	TRBV6-5	TRBJ1-6	TGTGCCAGCACCAGGACAGGGGGGAATTCACCCCTCCACTTT	CASTRTGGNSPLHF
NA	NA	TRBV19	TRBJ2-7	TGTGCCAGTAGTATAGCCCAGGGAACCTCCTACGAGCAGTACTTC	CASSIAQGTSYEQYF
NA	NA	TRBV29-1	TRBJ2-3	TGCAGCGTTGCCGCTCGAACGGTCGGGTCCACAGATACGCAGTATTTT	CSVAARTVGSTDTQYF
NA	NA	TRBV5-4	TRBJ2-7	TGTGCCAGCAGCTTACGAACACCCGGGTACGAGCAGTACTTC	CASSLRTPGYEQYF
NA	NA	TRBV2	TRBJ1-5	TGTGCCAGCAGTGAGGACAGCCATAGCAATCAGCCCCAGCATTTT	CASSEDSHSNQPQHF
NA	NA	TRBV14	TRBJ1-3	TGTGCCAGCAGCCAAGATCACACAGTCTCTGGAAACACCATATATTTT	CASSQDHTVSGNTIYF
few	TRBD1	TRBV5-1	TRBJ1-3	TGCGCCAGCAGCTCCGAGACAGGGGTCAAGTTTGGAAACACCATATATTTT	CASSSETGVKFGNTIYF
NA	TRBD1	TRBV5-4	TRBJ1-4	TGTGCCAGCAGCTTGGCACCCCAACAGGGGACTAATGAAAAACTGTTTTTT	CASSLAPQQGTNEKLFF
once	TRBD1	TRBV19	TRBJ1-1	TGTGCCAGTAGGACCGGGACAGACAAGACAACTGAAGCTTTCTTT	CASRTGTDKTTEAFF
NA	TRBD1	TRBV5-6	TRBJ1-2	TGTGCCAGCAGCCCGACAGGGGACGGCTCTGGCTACACCTTC	CASSPTGDGSGYTF